The entry that follows covers one T cell receptor (beta chain) sequence. Its antigen is still unknown. This sample is drawn from a study of shared clonotypes between healthy human individuals. Whole-study results and caveats: In general, naive subsets displayed greater estimated richness than memory subsets did.

Germline V lookup: CDR1 SGHAT, CDR2 FQNNGV. The ends lost 4 bases at V and 1 base at J; junction bases unmatched: 7. This CDR3 spans 15 amino acids. Division of CD4+ cells produced a CD45RA+ naive subset and a CD45RA-negative memory subset. The repertoire was sequenced with immunoSEQ multiplex PCR; TCRdb's copy has only in-frame clones and lacks some. The sample consists of nearly 750,000 clones, 72% of them appearing once. V gene TRBV11-2 combines with J gene TRBJ2-7, with 7 bases identical to TRBD1. The receptor was isolated from a woman aged 25 to 39 in good health. The source material was memory CD4+ T cells sorted from blood. Subset defined: CD45RA-negative fraction. CDR3 region: CASSSTRDSSYEQYF. Here the CDR3 DNA reads TGTGCCAGCAGCTCTACTCGGGACAGTTCCTACGAGCAGTACTTC.